What follows is one TCR beta chain and its context. Its antigen is not known. The germline V gene has CDR1 DFQATT and CDR2 SNEGSKA (reference sequence). The CDR3 totals 13 residues. The V and J ends lost 0 bases and 5 bases respectively, with 10 bases between them. This specimen comes from a study of T cell repertoires in cytomegalovirus infection. About the research overall: As its CMV epitopes, the study selected recently identified HLA-C-restricted and well-studied HLA-B-restricted targets. Public TCR beta signatures indicated both CMV infection and matching HLA type. Study-level points and caveats: Cumulative frequency (of public TCR beta family members) identified carriers of CMV plus the relevant HLA.

Using its own MiXCR run on the reads, TCRdb lists one record per CDR3 protein. Altogether roughly 340,000 distinct CDR3 sequences are present, almost 30% being singletons, with the ten largest covering around 19%. The TCR was taken from a human donor in good health (CMV status not recorded). Some clones in this sample may be carry-over from other donors' samples. The source was cultured PBMCs, collected from culture after CMV antigen stimulation. The chain recombines TRBV20-1 with TRBJ2-5; the D is unclear. CDR3 sequence (DNA): TGCAGTGCTAGAGATACAGAAAGGGAGACCCAGTACTTC. Amino acid sequence: CSARDTERETQYF.